This entry concerns a single TCR beta chain. No antigen is known for it. The data originate from a study of cytomegalovirus exposure and HLA in healthy donors. Study conclusions and caveats: It is likely that the observed cluster of highly shared sequence variants was a sequencing artifact. Several top significant clusters appeared, in a later analysis, to be linked to common viral pathogens.

The primer mix had 60 Vbeta and 13 Jbeta primers. TCRdb's copy holds only in-frame clones and misses some; the assay was immunoSEQ multiplex PCR. The top ten hold around 8% of the sample, which has roughly 120,000 clones, about four fifths seen once. This cohort consisted of healthy bone marrow donors. At the time of sampling, donors were nominally healthy, though unrecorded immune exposures were likely. Looked up from germline, CDR1 is SEHNR and CDR2 is FQNEAQ (reference sequence). V gave up 5 bases and J gave up 4 bases; unmatched junction bases: 1. The CDR3 sequence is 13 residues long. The sequence was obtained from a female donor in good health and CMV-seropositive. Material: PBMCs. The V and J genes are TRBV7-9 and TRBJ1-4; TRBD1 matches at 7 bases. This chain's CDR3 is CASSQGVNEKLFF. The DNA for the CDR3 is TGTGCCAGCAGCCAGGGGGTTAATGAAAAACTGTTTTTT.